Sequencing of this T cell receptor beta chain was carried out in a study of blood T cell repertoires in COVID-19. Looking at the study overall: PBMCs, B-cell-depleted T cells, or T cells provided the cDNA or gDNA that made up the material.

The germline V gene encodes CDR1 SGHNT and CDR2 YYREEE (reference sequence). V lost 4 bases, J lost 3 bases, and 4 bases stayed unmatched. The CDR3 spans 13 residues. Authors' methods: Reference gene primers were amplified, and this amplification served to estimate nucleated cell counts. Using immunoSEQ multiplex PCR, the repertoire was profiled, and TCRdb retains in-frame clones only, with some absent. The DNA gave D and trimming, while V, J and clone size come from that table. The table records roughly 130,000 clones, 80% of them present only once. The V call is TRBV5-4, the J call TRBJ2-7, with 7 bases that match TRBD1. Material for sequencing was peripheral blood. This sequence originates from a man in his fifties or sixties with active or convalescent COVID-19. In nucleotides, the CDR3 is TGTGCCAGCAGCCCACGACAGGGCTACGAGCAGTACTTC. Translation gives CASSPRQGYEQYF.